The 6 T cell receptor beta chains below come from one sample, sequenced in a study of cytomegalovirus exposure and HLA in healthy donors. With 60 Vbeta and 13 Jbeta primers, the PCR was carried out. Using immunoSEQ multiplex PCR, the repertoire was profiled, and TCRdb retains in-frame clones only, with some absent. This table has some 150,000 clones, 70% to 80% appearing once. Input material: PBMCs. All receptors come from a woman aged 45-59 years in good health and CMV-seronegative.

The CDR3, as DNA: TGTGCCAGCAGCTTTCCTAGCGGCTACTACGAGCAGTACTTC. It is translated as CASSFPSGYYEQYF. This sequence joins TRBV7-2 and TRBJ2-7, with 7 bases fitting TRBD2. Germline loops: CDR1 SGHTA, CDR2 FQGNSA. CDR3 length equals 14 residues. The trim removed 3 bases at V and 3 bases at J, leaving 5 bases unmatched.

The J gene is TRBJ2-1, the V gene TRBV13; 9 bases align to TRBD1. Germline lookup yields CDR1 PRHDT and CDR2 FYEKMQ (reference sequence). The junction had 6 bases not matched to a gene; V was cut back by 5 bases and J by 1 base. The CDR3 consists of 16 residues. CDR3 residues: CASSLIGQGSYNEQFF. The CDR3 nucleotides are TGTGCCAGCAGCCTTATCGGACAGGGGTCCTACAATGAGCAGTTCTTC.

CDR3 region: CASSRVTGNRNYEQYF. Here the CDR3 DNA reads TGTGCCAGCAGTCGAGTGACAGGGAATAGGAACTACGAGCAGTACTTC. The rearrangement links TRBV28 to TRBJ2-7, with 7 bases fitting TRBD1. The V gene end was trimmed by 5 bases and the J gene end by 3 bases; junction bases not matched to a gene: 13. The germline V gene encodes CDR1 MDHEN and CDR2 SYDVKM. This CDR3 is 16 amino acids long.

In DNA, the CDR3 is TGTGCCAGCTCACCACGGGAGGTTTCTGGCTACACCTTC. It encodes CASSPREVSGYTF. The chain recombines TRBV18 with TRBJ1-2; D unclear. The V gene's germline CDR1 is KGHSH and CDR2 LQKENI. The CDR3 totals 13 residues. V dropped 1 base and J dropped 7 bases, with 10 bases sitting between them.

CDR3: CASSVDPRPAGGHEQYF. CDR3 coding DNA: TGTGCCAGCAGCGTAGATCCCCGCCCGGCGGGAGGACACGAGCAGTACTTC. V usage is TRBV9 and J usage is TRBJ2-7; 8 bases fit TRBD2. Looked up from germline, CDR1 is SGDLS and CDR2 is YYNGEE. The J segment lost 5 bases and the V segment lost 0 bases, leaving 13 bases of the junction unmatched. The CDR3 spans 17 residues.

In its sample, this clone was seen a few times. V is TRBV5-1 and J is TRBJ2-1; the D gene is possibly TRBD2 (5 bases). In germline, CDR1 is SGHRS, CDR2 YFSETQ. The CDR3 is 16 residues long. The V end lost 7 bases, the J end lost 5 bases, and 22 bases lay between the germline ends. As DNA, the CDR3 is TGCGCCAGCTCCCGAGTTGGAGGCGGAGGCAACAATGAGCAGTTCTTC. Protein product: CASSRVGGGGNNEQFF.